This T cell receptor beta chain was observed in a study of cytomegalovirus exposure and HLA in healthy donors. With 60 Vbeta and 13 Jbeta primers, the PCR was carried out. In the study's own analysis: In a later analysis, the count reached roughly 80 million unique TCR beta chains, with 8.5 million to 14 million shared. Sequencing used immunoSEQ multiplex PCR; TCRdb keeps in-frame clones, though not all of them. V, J and clone size were drawn from that table, and D and trimming were deduced from the DNA. This sample's clone table lists over 75,000 clones. Trimming took 4 bases from V and 0 from J, leaving 10 bases between them. Germline V gene sequence: CDR1 GTSNPN, CDR2 SVGIG (reference sequence). The CDR3 runs 14 residues.

Sequenced input: PBMCs. The chain has TRBV30 and TRBJ1-3; no reliable D call. The sequence derives from a girl aged 10 to 17 in good health and CMV-seropositive. The chain's CDR3 is CAWTKPSSGNTIYF. The DNA for the CDR3 is TGTGCCTGGACTAAACCGAGCTCTGGAAACACCATATATTTT.